The TCR beta chain described here comes from a study of beta chain features in type 1 diabetes. All of the isolated RNA was reverse transcribed, so expressed TCRB transcripts were sequenced. The study sequenced naive, central memory and regulatory T cell samples to an average of about 3.8 million reads. Assay: immunoSEQ multiplex PCR; the TCRdb copy retains only in-frame clones and omits some. The sample consists of 200,000 to 250,000 clones, roughly 16% of them appearing once. One heparinised draw, averaging roughly 0.12 L, was taken per donor. All sorted populations exceeded 98% purity. Trimming pared 0 bases from V and 0 bases from J, leaving 6 bases between. Germline CDR1 reads LNHNV; CDR2 reads YYDKDF (reference sequence). The CDR3 sequence is 15 residues long. Overall study findings and caveats: There was a moderate but significant shortening of TCRB CDR3s in all four CD4+ subsets of Type 1 diabetes patients. More deletions and fewer insertions at VDJ junctions were found in patients with type 1 diabetes.

As regards this clone: Its target is not known.

The source material was naive CD4+ T cells from blood. The chain has TRBV15 and TRBJ1-3; D gene ambiguous. The sequence came from a man aged 30 to 45 with type 1 diabetes. CDR3 region: CATSRDGGSGNTIYF. The CDR3 nucleotides read TGTGCCACCAGCAGAGATGGAGGCTCTGGAAACACCATATATTTT.